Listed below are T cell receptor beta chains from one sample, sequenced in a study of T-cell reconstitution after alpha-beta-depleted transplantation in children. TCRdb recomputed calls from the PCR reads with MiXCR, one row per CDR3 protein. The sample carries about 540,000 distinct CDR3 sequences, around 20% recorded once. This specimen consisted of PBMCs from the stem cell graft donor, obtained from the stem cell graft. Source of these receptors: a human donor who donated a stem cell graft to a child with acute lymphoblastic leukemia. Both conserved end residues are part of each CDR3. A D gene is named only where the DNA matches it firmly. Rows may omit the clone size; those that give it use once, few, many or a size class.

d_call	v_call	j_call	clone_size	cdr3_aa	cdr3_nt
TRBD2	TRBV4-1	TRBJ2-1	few	CASSQDPLAGNEQFF	TGCGCCAGCAGCCAAGACCCCCTAGCGGGGAATGAGCAGTTCTTC
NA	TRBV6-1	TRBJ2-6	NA	CASTGISGANVLTF	TGTGCCAGCACGGGCATCTCTGGGGCCAACGTCCTGACTTTC
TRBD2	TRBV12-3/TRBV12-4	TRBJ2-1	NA	CASRTSGRGINEQFF	TGTGCCAGCAGGACTAGCGGGAGAGGCATCAATGAGCAGTTCTTC
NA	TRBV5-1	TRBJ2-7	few	CASSPTPGINEQYF	TGCGCCAGCAGTCCCACCCCCGGGATCAACGAGCAGTACTTC
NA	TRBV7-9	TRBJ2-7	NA	CASSHRDGVYEQYF	TGTGCCAGCAGTCACAGGGACGGAGTCTACGAGCAGTACTTC
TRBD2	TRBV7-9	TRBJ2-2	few	CASSLDGLAQNTGELFF	TGTGCCAGCAGCTTAGATGGACTAGCTCAGAACACCGGGGAGCTGTTTTTT
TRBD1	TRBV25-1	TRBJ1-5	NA	CASRGGQGVNQPQHF	TGTGCCAGCAGGGGAGGACAGGGAGTTAATCAGCCCCAGCATTTT
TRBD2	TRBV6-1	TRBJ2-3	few	CASTLRTRTDTQYF	TGTGCCAGCACTCTTAGGACTAGGACAGATACGCAGTATTTT
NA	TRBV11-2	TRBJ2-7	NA	CASSHTRGRNLYEQYF	TGTGCCAGCAGCCACACCCGGGGACGGAACCTCTACGAGCAGTACTTC
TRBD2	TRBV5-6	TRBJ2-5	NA	CASSFAGGGRETQYF	TGTGCCAGCAGCTTTGCGGGGGGCGGAAGGGAGACCCAGTACTTC
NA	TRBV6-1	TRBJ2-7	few	CASVVPGLGEQYF	TGTGCCAGCGTCGTGCCGGGGCTCGGCGAGCAGTACTTC
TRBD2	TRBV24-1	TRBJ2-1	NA	CATSDGLAGHNEQFF	TGTGCCACCAGTGACGGATTAGCGGGCCACAATGAGCAGTTCTTC
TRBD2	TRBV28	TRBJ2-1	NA	CASSPRRSGRANEQFF	TGTGCCAGCAGCCCGAGGAGGAGCGGGAGGGCCAATGAGCAGTTCTTC
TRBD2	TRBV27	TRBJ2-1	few	CASSGGLADSYNEQFF	TGTGCCAGCAGTGGGGGACTAGCGGACTCCTACAATGAGCAGTTCTTC
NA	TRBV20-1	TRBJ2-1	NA	CSARDRVASGVNEQFF	TGCAGTGCTAGAGATCGTGTAGCGTCTGGGGTGAATGAGCAGTTCTTC
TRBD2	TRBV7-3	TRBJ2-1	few	CASSLKIPRGLAGGPKQFF	TGTGCCAGCAGCTTAAAGATCCCCCGCGGACTAGCGGGAGGGCCGAAGCAGTTCTTC
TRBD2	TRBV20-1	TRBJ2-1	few	CSASPAGAYNEQFF	TGCAGTGCTTCCCCCGCGGGAGCGTACAATGAGCAGTTCTTC
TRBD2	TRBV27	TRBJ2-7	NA	CASSLTSGVPYEQYF	TGTGCCAGCAGTTTAACTAGCGGGGTCCCTTACGAGCAGTACTTC
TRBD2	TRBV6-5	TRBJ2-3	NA	CASSYSLAGGTDTQYF	TGTGCCAGCAGTTACTCCCTAGCGGGGGGCACAGATACGCAGTATTTT
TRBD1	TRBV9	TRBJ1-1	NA	CASSAGTGGYSEAFF	TGTGCCAGCAGCGCCGGGACAGGGGGTTATAGTGAAGCTTTCTTT
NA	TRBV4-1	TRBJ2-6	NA	CASSQDGGRVSGANVLTF	TGCGCCAGCAGCCAAGATGGGGGCAGGGTGTCTGGGGCCAACGTCCTGACTTTC
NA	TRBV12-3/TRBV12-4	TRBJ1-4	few	CASSLTGSEKLFF	TGTGCCAGCAGTTTAACCGGGTCTGAAAAACTGTTTTTT
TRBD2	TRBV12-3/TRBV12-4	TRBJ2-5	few	CASSLGGLAGTKETQYF	TGTGCCAGCAGTTTGGGGGGACTAGCGGGGACTAAAGAGACCCAGTACTTC
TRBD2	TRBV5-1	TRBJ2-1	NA	CASSWTSGRTNEQFF	TGCGCCAGCAGCTGGACTAGCGGGAGGACTAATGAGCAGTTCTTC
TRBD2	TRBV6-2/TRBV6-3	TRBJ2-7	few	CASSRVSGSYEQYF	TGTGCCAGCAGTCGTGTTAGCGGGAGCTACGAGCAGTACTTC
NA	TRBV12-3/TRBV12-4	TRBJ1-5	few	CASSFHAGPQHF	TGTGCCAGCAGCTTCCACGCGGGACCCCAGCATTTT
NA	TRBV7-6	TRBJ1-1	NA	CASSPPRSQGTEAFF	TGTGCCAGCAGCCCACCCCGGTCCCAGGGCACTGAAGCTTTCTTT
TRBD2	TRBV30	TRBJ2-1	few	CACQREGPGNNEQFF	TGTGCCTGCCAGCGGGAGGGCCCAGGTAACAATGAGCAGTTCTTC
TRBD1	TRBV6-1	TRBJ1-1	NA	CASREKDRGTEAFF	TGTGCCAGCAGGGAAAAGGACAGGGGTACTGAAGCTTTCTTT
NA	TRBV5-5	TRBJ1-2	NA	CASSRAPESLQGYTF	TGTGCCAGCAGCCGCGCCCCTGAGAGCCTTCAAGGCTACACCTTC
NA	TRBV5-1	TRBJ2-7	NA	CASSLRTDSYEQYF	TGCGCCAGCAGCCTCCGGACAGACTCCTACGAGCAGTACTTC
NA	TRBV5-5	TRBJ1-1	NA	CASSPREVPDGAFF	TGTGCCAGCAGCCCCCGGGAGGTCCCCGACGGAGCTTTCTTT
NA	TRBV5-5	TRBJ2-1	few	CASSGHPVTSDEQFF	TGTGCCAGCAGCGGCCACCCGGTTACGTCGGATGAGCAGTTCTTC
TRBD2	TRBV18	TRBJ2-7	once	CASSPAIAGHEQYF	TGTGCCAGCTCCCCTGCAATAGCGGGCCACGAGCAGTACTTC
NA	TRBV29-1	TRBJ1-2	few	CSVADGHYGYTF	TGCAGCGTCGCTGACGGACACTATGGCTACACCTTC
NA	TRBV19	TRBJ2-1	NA	CASSIVGTISTLYNEQFF	TGTGCCAGTAGTATAGTTGGGACAATCTCGACCCTTTACAATGAGCAGTTCTTC
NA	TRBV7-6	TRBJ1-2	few	CASSSLYSTTRGYTF	TGTGCCAGCAGCTCGTTGTACAGTACGACTCGGGGCTACACCTTC
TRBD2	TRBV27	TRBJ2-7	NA	CASRWGGSYEQYF	TGTGCCAGCAGATGGGGGGGCTCCTACGAGCAGTACTTC
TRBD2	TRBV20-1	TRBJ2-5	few	CSARREALQETQYF	TGCAGTGCCCGGCGGGAGGCGCTCCAAGAGACCCAGTACTTC
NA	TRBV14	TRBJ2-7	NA	CASSSISGVAYEQYF	TGTGCCAGCAGCTCAATCAGCGGCGTGGCCTACGAGCAGTACTTC
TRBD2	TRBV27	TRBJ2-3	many	CASSSGREVDTQYF	TGTGCCAGCAGTTCGGGGCGGGAGGTAGATACGCAGTATTTT
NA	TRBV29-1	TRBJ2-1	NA	CSVRSWYGGTSYNEQFF	TGCAGCGTTCGGTCCTGGTATGGCGGGACCTCTTACAATGAGCAGTTCTTC
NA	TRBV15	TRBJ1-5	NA	CATSVGFPNQPQHF	TGTGCCACCAGCGTCGGGTTTCCAAATCAGCCCCAGCATTTT
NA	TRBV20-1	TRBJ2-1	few	CSARVSPGGAQFF	TGCAGTGCTAGAGTGTCCCCAGGGGGGGCCCAGTTCTTC
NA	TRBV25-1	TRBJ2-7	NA	CASSEFNRYNEQYF	TGTGCCAGCAGTGAATTCAATAGGTACAACGAGCAGTACTTC
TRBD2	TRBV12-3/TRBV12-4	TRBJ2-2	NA	CASSLRTSATGELFF	TGTGCCAGCAGTCTCCGGACTAGCGCAACCGGGGAGCTGTTTTTT
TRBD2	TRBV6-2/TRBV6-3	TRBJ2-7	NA	CASSLAGTSYYEQYF	TGTGCCAGCAGCCTAGCCGGGACTAGCTACTACGAGCAGTACTTC
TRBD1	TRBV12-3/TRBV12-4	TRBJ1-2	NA	CASSIQGVYGYTF	TGTGCCAGCAGTATTCAGGGGGTCTATGGCTACACCTTC
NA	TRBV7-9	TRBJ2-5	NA	CASSTMILGQQETQYF	TGTGCCAGCAGCACCATGATCCTAGGCCAACAAGAGACCCAGTACTTC
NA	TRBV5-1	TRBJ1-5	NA	CASSLGAGSYNQPQHF	TGCGCCAGCAGCTTGGGAGCGGGAAGTTATAATCAGCCCCAGCATTTT
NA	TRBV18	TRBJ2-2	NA	CASSSGRGETGELFF	TGTGCCAGCTCTTCAGGCAGGGGAGAAACCGGGGAGCTGTTTTTT
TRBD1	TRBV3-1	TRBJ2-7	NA	CASSQESGTGWSYEQYF	TGTGCCAGCAGCCAAGAAAGCGGGACAGGGTGGTCCTACGAGCAGTACTTC
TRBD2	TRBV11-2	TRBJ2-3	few	CASSNPILTSGTDTQYF	TGTGCCAGCAGCAACCCAATTCTGACTAGCGGCACAGATACGCAGTATTTT
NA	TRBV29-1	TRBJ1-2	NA	CSVSDRTAYGYTF	TGCAGCGTTTCAGACCGGACAGCTTATGGCTACACCTTC
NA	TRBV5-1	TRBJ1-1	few	CASSLVGGQTSEAFF	TGCGCCAGCAGCTTGGTCGGGGGGCAAACTTCTGAAGCTTTCTTT
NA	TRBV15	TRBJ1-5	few	CATRPSGYSQPQHF	TGTGCCACCCGACCGTCAGGGTACAGTCAGCCCCAGCATTTT
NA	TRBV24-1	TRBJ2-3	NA	CATSDYLGVSSMPADTQYF	TGTGCCACCAGTGATTATCTTGGAGTATCGAGCATGCCCGCAGATACGCAGTATTTT
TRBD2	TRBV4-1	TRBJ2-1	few	CASSQVLAGSYYNEQFF	TGCGCCAGCAGCCAAGTCCTAGCGGGGAGTTACTACAATGAGCAGTTCTTC